The present entry profiles one TCR beta chain with its context. What it binds is unknown. This specimen comes from a study of cytomegalovirus exposure and HLA in healthy donors. Whole-study findings and limits: As was reported, the classifier diagnosed cytomegalovirus status with high specificity and sensitivity. Roughly uniform depth of sequencing across donors was assumed in presence/absence analyses. A later analysis linked a missense variant in DCLRE1C to the trimming of TCR beta V and J genes.

A multiplex PCR was run with 60 Vbeta primers and 13 Jbeta primers. Sequencing was performed with immunoSEQ multiplex PCR; in TCRdb, only in-frame clones are kept and a portion is missing. The data hold 95,000 to 100,000 clones, with approximately 76% observed a single time. V was clipped by 8 bases and J by 0 bases; unmatched bases: 6. Per germline, CDR1 MNHNS and CDR2 SASEGT. The CDR3 contains 15 residues. The source of this sequence is a man aged 35 to 55 in good health and CMV-seronegative. The sample consisted of PBMCs. The chain recombines TRBV6-1 with TRBJ2-2; 7 nucleotides line up with TRBD2. CDR3 loop: CASLWGGANTGELFF. CDR3 DNA: TGTGCCAGCCTCTGGGGGGGGGCGAACACCGGGGAGCTGTTTTTT.